The present entry profiles one T cell receptor (beta chain) with its context. This record belongs to a study of blood T cell repertoires in COVID-19. The wider study: The cDNA or gDNA used as material had been derived from T cells, B-cell-depleted T cells, or PBMCs.

Using immunoSEQ multiplex PCR, the repertoire was profiled, and TCRdb retains in-frame clones only, with some absent. Seen here are under 200,000 clones, around four fifths observed once, and the top ten hold under 5.5%. CDR3 size: 12 residues. Between the trimmed V and J ends, which lost 7 bases and 8 bases, there was a span of 14 bases. Germline loops: CDR1 MDHEN, CDR2 SYDVKM. The source is a woman under 40 with acute or convalescent COVID-19. The sequencing input was peripheral blood. The V call is TRBV28, the J call TRBJ1-2; TRBD1 might be the D (5 bases). For the CDR3, the DNA is TGTGCCAGCACCGGCGGGGAGGGGGGCTACACCTTC. It specifies CASTGGEGGYTF.